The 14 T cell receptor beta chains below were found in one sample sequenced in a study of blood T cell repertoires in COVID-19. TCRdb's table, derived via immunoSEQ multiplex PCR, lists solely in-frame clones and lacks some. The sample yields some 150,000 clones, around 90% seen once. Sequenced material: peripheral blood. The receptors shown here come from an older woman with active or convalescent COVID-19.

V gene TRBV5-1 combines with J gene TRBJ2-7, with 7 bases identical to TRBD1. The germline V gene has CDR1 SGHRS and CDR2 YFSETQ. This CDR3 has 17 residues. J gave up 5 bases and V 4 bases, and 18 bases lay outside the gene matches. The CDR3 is CASSGQAAGGSRNEQYF. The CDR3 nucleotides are TGCGCCAGCAGCGGTCAGGCGGCAGGGGGATCAAGGAACGAGCAGTACTTC.

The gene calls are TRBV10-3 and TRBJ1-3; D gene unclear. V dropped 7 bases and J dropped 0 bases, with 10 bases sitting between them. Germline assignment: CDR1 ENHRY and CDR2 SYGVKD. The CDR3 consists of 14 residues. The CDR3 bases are TGTGCCATCAACCGACAAATCTCTGGAAACACCATATATTTT. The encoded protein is CAINRQISGNTIYF.

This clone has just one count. The CDR3 DNA follows: TGTGCCATCAGTGAGTCCGAGTTCAGGCTACAAGAGACCCAGTACTTC. Residues: CAISESEFRLQETQYF. This chain connects TRBV10-3 to TRBJ2-5; D is undetermined. V lost 0 bases and J lost 2, with 13 bases in between. Per the germline V gene, CDR1 is ENHRY and CDR2 is SYGVKD. The CDR3 loop spans 16 amino acids.

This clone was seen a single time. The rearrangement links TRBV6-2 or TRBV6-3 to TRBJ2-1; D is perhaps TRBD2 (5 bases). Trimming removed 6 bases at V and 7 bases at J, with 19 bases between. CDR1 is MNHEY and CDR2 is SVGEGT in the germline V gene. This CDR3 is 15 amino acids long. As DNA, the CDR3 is TGTGCCAGCAGCCGCGGCTTATCCTGGGAGAATGAGCAGTTCTTC. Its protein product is CASSRGLSWENEQFF.

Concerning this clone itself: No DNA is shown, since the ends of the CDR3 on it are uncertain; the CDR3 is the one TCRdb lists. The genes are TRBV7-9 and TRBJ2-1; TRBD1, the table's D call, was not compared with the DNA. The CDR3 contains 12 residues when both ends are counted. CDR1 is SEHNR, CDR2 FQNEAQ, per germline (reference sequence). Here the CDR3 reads CASSVAQGSEFF.

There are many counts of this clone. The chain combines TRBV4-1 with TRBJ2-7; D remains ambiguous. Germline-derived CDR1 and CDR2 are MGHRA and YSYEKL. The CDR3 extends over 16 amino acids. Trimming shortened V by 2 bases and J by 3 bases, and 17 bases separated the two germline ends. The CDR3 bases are TGCGCCAGCAGCCAAAGTACCCTAACTAATTACTACGAGCAGTACTTC. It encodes CASSQSTLTNYYEQYF.

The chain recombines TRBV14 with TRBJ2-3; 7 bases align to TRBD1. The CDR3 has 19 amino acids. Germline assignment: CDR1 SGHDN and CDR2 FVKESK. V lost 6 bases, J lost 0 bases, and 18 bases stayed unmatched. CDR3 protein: CASRQSGQQGLGSTDTQYF. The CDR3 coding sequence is TGTGCCAGCAGACAATCCGGGCAACAGGGGCTGGGGAGCACAGATACGCAGTATTTT.

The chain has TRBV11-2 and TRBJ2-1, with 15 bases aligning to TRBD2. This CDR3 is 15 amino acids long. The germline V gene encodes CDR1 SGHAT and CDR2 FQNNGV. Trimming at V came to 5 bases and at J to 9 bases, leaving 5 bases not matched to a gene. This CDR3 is CASSPGLAGGSEQFF. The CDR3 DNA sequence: TGTGCCAGCAGCCCAGGACTAGCGGGGGGGTCTGAGCAGTTCTTC.

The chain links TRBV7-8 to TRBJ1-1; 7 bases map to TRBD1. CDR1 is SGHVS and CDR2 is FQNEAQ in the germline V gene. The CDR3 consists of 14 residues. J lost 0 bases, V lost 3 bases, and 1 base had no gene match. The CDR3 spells CASSFQGVNTEAFF. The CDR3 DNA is TGTGCCAGCAGCTTTCAGGGGGTGAACACTGAAGCTTTCTTT.

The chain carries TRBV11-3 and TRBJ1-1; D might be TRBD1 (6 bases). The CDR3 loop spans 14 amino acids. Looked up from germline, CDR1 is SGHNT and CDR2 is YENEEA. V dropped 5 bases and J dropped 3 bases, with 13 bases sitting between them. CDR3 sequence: CASSPRGGDTEAFF. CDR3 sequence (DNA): TGTGCCAGCAGCCCCAGGGGTGGGGACACTGAAGCTTTCTTT. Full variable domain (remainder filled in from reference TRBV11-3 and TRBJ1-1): EAGVVQSPRYKIIEKKQPVAFWCNPISGHNTLYWYLQNLGQGPELLIRYENEEAVDDSQLPKDRFSAERLKGVDSTLKIQPAELGDSAVYLCASSPRGGDTEAFFGQGTRLTVV.

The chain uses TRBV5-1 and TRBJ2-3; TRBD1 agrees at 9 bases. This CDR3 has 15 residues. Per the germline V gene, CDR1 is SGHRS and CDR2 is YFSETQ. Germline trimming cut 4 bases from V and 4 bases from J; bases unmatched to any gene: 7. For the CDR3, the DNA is TGCGCCAGCAGCCGACAGGGGGTAGTGGCAGATACGCAGTATTTT. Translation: CASSRQGVVADTQYF.

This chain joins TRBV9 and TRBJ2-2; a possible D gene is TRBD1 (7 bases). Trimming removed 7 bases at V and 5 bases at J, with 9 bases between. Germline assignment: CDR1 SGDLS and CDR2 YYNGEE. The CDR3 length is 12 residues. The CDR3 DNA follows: TGTGCCAGCGCAGGGGGGACCGGGGAGCTGTTTTTT. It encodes CASAGGTGELFF.

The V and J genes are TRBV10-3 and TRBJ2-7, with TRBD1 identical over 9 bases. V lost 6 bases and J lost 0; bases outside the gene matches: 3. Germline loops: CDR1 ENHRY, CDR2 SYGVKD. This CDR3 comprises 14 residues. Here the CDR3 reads CAIRGTGRSYEQYF. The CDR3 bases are TGTGCCATCAGGGGGACAGGGCGCTCCTACGAGCAGTACTTC.

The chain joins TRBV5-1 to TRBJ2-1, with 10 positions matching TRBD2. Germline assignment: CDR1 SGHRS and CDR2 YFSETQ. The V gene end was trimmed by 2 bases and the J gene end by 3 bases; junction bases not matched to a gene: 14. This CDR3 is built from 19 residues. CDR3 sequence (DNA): TGCGCCAGCAGCTTCCATCGAAGGGACGGGACTAGCGACTACAATGAGCAGTTCTTC. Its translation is CASSFHRRDGTSDYNEQFF. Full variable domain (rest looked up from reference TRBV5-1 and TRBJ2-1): KAGVTQTPRYLIKTRGQQVTLSCSPISGHRSVSWYQQTPGQGLQFLFEYFSETQRNKGNFPGRFSGRQFSNSRSEMNVSTLELGDSALYLCASSFHRRDGTSDYNEQFFGPGTRLTVL.